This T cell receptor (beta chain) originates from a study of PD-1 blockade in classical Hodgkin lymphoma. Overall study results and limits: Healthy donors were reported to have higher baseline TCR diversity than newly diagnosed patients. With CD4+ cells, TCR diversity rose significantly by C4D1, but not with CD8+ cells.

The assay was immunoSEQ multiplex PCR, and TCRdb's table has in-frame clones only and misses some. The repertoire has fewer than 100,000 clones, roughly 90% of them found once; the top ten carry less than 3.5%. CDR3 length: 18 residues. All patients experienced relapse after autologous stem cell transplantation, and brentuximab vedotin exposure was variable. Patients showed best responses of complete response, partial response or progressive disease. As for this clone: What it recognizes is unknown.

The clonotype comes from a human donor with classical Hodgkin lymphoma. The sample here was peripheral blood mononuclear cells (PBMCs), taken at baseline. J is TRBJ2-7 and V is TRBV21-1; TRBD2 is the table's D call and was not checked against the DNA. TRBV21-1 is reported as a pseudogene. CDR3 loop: CASSKKASGTGSCYEQYF. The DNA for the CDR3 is TGTGCCAGCAGCAAGAAGGCCTCCGGGACTGGATCATGCTACGAGCAGTACTTC.